This T cell receptor (beta chain) came from a study of T cells in tuberculosis. On this clone: The antigen is not known.

Study-level findings and limits: Active tuberculosis TCR-alpha repertoires lay closer to GMM-specific TCRs than IGRA-negative controls, suggesting clonal expansion. Cases with active tuberculosis were adults, while controls were adolescents. Shorter CDR3-alpha in active tuberculosis partly drove smaller distances.

Using immunoSEQ multiplex PCR, the repertoire was profiled, and TCRdb retains in-frame clones only, with some absent. The data show tens of thousands of clones, about 95% seen once. The junction had 3 bases not matched to a gene; V was cut back by 6 bases and J by 2 bases. Germline values: CDR1 LNHDA, CDR2 SQIVND (reference sequence). The CDR3 sequence is 14 residues long. V usage is TRBV19 and J usage is TRBJ2-5, with 10 nucleotides matching TRBD2. Input material: PBMCs. The TCR originated in a donor aged 10-35 years with latent tuberculosis or without tuberculosis infection. Here the CDR3 DNA reads TGTGCCAGTAGCCCTAGCGGGGGACAAGAGACCCAGTACTTC. It translates to CASSPSGGQETQYF. The whole variable domain, filled in from reference TRBV19 and TRBJ2-5, reads DGGITQSPKYLFRKEGQNVTLSCEQNLNHDAMYWYRQDPGQGLRLIYYSQIVNDFQKGDIAEGYSVSREKKESFPLTVTSAQKNPTAFYLCASSPSGGQETQYFGPGTRLLVL.